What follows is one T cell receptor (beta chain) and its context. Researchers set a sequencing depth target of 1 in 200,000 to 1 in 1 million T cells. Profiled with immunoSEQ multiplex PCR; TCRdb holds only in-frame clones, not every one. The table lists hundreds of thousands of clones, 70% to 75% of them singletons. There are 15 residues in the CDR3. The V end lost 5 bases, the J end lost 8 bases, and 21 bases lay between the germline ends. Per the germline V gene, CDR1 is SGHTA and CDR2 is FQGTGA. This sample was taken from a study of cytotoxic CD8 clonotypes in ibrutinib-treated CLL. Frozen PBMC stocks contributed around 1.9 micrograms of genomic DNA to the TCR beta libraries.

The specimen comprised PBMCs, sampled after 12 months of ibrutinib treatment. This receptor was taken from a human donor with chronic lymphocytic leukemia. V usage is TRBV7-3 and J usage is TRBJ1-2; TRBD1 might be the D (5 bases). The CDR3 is CASSTPGTGLKGYTF. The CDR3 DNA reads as TGTGCCAGCAGCACCCCCGGGACGGGTCTTAAGGGCTACACCTTC.